The subject of this entry is one TCR beta chain. One Seattle source followed patients from active infection through their disease course. These data come from a study of blood T cell repertoires in COVID-19. Study-wide context: Sites across the United States, Italy and Spain contributed samples from acute and convalescent COVID-19. T cells, B-cell-depleted T cells, or PBMCs supplied cDNA or gDNA.

Authors' analysis steps: Estimated nucleated cell counts came from reference gene primer amplification. The table came from immunoSEQ multiplex PCR; TCRdb's copy has only in-frame clones and leaves some out. The V and J calls and clone size are taken from that table; D and trimming were inferred from the DNA. The table shows hundreds of thousands of clones, with 75% to 90% occurring only once. CDR1 and CDR2 (germline): SGHTS, YDEGEE. This CDR3 spans 14 amino acids. The germline V and J ends were trimmed by 0 bases and 3 bases, with 10 bases remaining between them. This receptor was obtained from a woman in her seventies with COVID-19, enrolled during active disease. V usage is TRBV5-8 and J usage is TRBJ2-7; D uncertain. Source material: peripheral blood. The CDR3 is CASSLGQSFYEQYF. The CDR3 region has the DNA TGTGCCAGCAGCTTGGGACAATCCTTCTACGAGCAGTACTTC.